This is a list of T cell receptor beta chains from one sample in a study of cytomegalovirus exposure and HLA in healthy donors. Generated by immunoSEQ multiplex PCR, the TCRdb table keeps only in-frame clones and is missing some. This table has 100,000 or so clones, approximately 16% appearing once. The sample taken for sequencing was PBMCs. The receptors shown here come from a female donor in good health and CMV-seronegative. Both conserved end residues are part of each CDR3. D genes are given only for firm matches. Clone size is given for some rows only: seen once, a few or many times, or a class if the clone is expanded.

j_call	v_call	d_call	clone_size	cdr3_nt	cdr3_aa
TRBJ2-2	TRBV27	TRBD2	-	TGTGCCAGCACCCAGGGGGGACTAGCGGGAGTCTTAAACACCGGGGAGCTGTTTTTT	CASTQGGLAGVLNTGELFF
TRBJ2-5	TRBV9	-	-	TGTGCCAGCAGCGTAGGGGAGGGGGGACAAGAGACCCAGTACTTC	CASSVGEGGQETQYF
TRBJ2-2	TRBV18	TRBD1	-	TGTGCCAGCTCACCACCTACAGGGGCTCGGACCGGGGAGCTGTTTTTT	CASSPPTGARTGELFF
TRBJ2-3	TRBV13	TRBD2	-	TGTGCCAGCAGCAGGGGGTCTAGCGGGGGGAGCACAGATACGCAGTATTTT	CASSRGSSGGSTDTQYF
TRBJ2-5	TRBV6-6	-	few	TGTGCCAGCAGTTACCCCCAGGCAGGGTCGGAGGAGACCCAGTACTTC	CASSYPQAGSEETQYF
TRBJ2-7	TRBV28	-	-	TGTGCCAGCAGTCGCGGGAACCACTACGAGCAGTACTTC	CASSRGNHYEQYF
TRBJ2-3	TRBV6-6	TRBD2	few	TGTGCCAGCAGCTCGGGACTAGCGGGAGCATTAGATACGCAGTATTTT	CASSSGLAGALDTQYF
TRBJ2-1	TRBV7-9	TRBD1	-	TGTGCCAGCAGCGGGGTGGGACAGGGGAAGAAAATCGATGAGCAGTTCTTC	CASSGVGQGKKIDEQFF
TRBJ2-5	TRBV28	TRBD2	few	TGTGCCAGCAGTTTATCGCGGGGGCAAGAGACCCAGTACTTC	CASSLSRGQETQYF
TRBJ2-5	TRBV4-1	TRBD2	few	TGCGCCAGCAGCCCCATGGGGAGGGTGAAAGAGACCCAGTACTTC	CASSPMGRVKETQYF
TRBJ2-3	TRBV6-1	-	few	TGTGCCAGCAGTGCAAGCCAGGGAATAATAGGTACGCAGTATTTT	CASSASQGIIGTQYF
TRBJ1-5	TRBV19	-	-	TGTGCCAGTACCGTGGGGGCCGCGAATCAGCCCCAGCATTTT	CASTVGAANQPQHF
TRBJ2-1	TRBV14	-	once	TGTGCCAGCAGCCAATTCCGTCTAGCGATCTACAATGAGCAGTTCTTC	CASSQFRLAIYNEQFF
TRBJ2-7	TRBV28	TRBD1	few	TGTGCCAGTAGGCCGGGACAGGGATCCTCCTACGAGCAGTACTTC	CASRPGQGSSYEQYF
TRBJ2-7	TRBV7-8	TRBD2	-	TGTGCCAGCAGCTTTCGGGGGGACTCCTACGAGCAGTACTTC	CASSFRGDSYEQYF
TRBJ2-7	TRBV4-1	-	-	TGCGCCAGCAGCCGAAGACAGACGGATATAACATTCGCCTACGAGCAGTACTTC	CASSRRQTDITFAYEQYF
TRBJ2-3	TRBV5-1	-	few	TGCGCCAGCAGCTTTTTCAGAGATACGCAGTATTTT	CASSFFRDTQYF
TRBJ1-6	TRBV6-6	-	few	TGTGCCAGTACAGACGGACACTATAATTCACCCCTCCACTTT	CASTDGHYNSPLHF
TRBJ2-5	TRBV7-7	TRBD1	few	TGTGCTAGCAGCTCTCCACTGGACAGGTTCCAAGAGACCCAGTACTTC	CASSSPLDRFQETQYF
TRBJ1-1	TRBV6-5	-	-	TGTGCCAGCAGTTACGAGGGAGGGGTCACTGAAGCTTTCTTT	CASSYEGGVTEAFF
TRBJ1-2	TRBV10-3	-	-	TGTGCCATCAACGGGATAGACGGACTCCCTAGTGGCTACACCTTC	CAINGIDGLPSGYTF
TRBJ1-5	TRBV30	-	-	TGTGCCTGGAGCGACCCCGGGGGGCTAGGAGGGCAGCCCCAGCATTTT	CAWSDPGGLGGQPQHF
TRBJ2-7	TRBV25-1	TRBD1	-	TGTGCCAGCAGTGCCGGACAGGGACGTGAGCAGTACTTC	CASSAGQGREQYF
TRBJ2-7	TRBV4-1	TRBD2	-	TGCGCCAGCTCCGGGGGGACTAGCGGGGGGACCCCCTACGAGCAGTACTTC	CASSGGTSGGTPYEQYF
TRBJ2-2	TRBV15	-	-	TGTGCCACCAGCAGAGATAGGGAACAGGGAACCGGGGAGCTGTTTTTT	CATSRDREQGTGELFF
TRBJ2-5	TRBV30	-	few	TGTGCCTGGAGTGTTTCGAGTTTTGAGACCCAGTACTTC	CAWSVSSFETQYF
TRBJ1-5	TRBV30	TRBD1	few	TGTGCCTGGAGTGCGGACAGGGGGAGTCAGCCCCAGCATTTT	CAWSADRGSQPQHF
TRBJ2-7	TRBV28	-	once	TGTGCCAGCGAAGGGCCCCGAGGCAGGGTTTTC	CASEGPRGRVF
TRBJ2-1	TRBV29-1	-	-	TGCAGCGTGCTGGGGGGGCCGCGGGCTGAGCAGTTCTTC	CSVLGGPRAEQFF
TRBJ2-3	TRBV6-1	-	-	TGTGCCAGCAGTGAACTTCAGGGTATCACAGATACGCAGTATTTT	CASSELQGITDTQYF
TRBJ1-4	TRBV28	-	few	TGTGCCAGCAGTCCCCGAGCAGGGAACCGTGAAAAACTGTTTTTT	CASSPRAGNREKLFF
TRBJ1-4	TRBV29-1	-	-	TGCAGCGTTGTACAGGATAATGAAAAACTGTTTTTT	CSVVQDNEKLFF
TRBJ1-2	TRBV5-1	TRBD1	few	TGCGCCAGCAGCAACCCGGGACAGGGTGCTAACTATGGCTACACCTTC	CASSNPGQGANYGYTF
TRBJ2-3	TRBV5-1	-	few	TGCGCCAGCAGCGAGAGGGTAGCGGGCACAGATACGCAGTATTTT	CASSERVAGTDTQYF
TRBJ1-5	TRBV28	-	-	TGTGCCAGCAGTTTGGGCCCTCGGGGTCAGCCCCAGCATTTT	CASSLGPRGQPQHF
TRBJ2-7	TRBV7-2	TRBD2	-	TGTGCCAGCAGCCACCGGACTAGAAGCTCCTACGAGCAGTACTTC	CASSHRTRSSYEQYF
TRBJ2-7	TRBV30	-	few	TGTGCCCGGGGTCCCAAGGGAGGCGACGAGCAGTACTTC	CARGPKGGDEQYF
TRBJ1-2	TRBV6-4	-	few	TGTGCCAGCAGTGACAATCAGGGCCATGGCTACACCTTC	CASSDNQGHGYTF